These 21 T cell receptor beta chains were sequenced from one sample in a study of cytomegalovirus exposure and HLA in healthy donors. Primers included in the PCR were 60 Vbeta and 13 Jbeta primers. TCRdb's copy holds only in-frame clones and misses some; the assay was immunoSEQ multiplex PCR. This sample yields 80,000 to 100,000 clones, of which about 80% are seen a single time; around 3% belongs to the top ten. The sample was PBMCs. These receptors were taken from a male donor in good health and CMV-seropositive.

The chain employs TRBV9 and TRBJ2-2, with D perhaps matching TRBD1 (6 bases). The V end was cut by 5 bases, the J end by 0 bases, with 8 bases between. CDR3 length equals 14 residues. Per the germline V gene, CDR1 is SGDLS and CDR2 is YYNGEE. CDR3 sequence: CASRRTANTGELFF. The CDR3 DNA reads as TGTGCCAGCAGGCGGACAGCGAACACCGGGGAGCTGTTTTTT.

The chain is built from TRBV27 and TRBJ2-5; 8 positions match TRBD1. The J call is doubtful: the DNA matches TRBJ2-7 better. The CDR3 spans 13 residues. Germline lookup yields CDR1 MNHEY and CDR2 SMNVEV (reference sequence). CDR3 DNA: TGTGCCAGCAGCTGGACAGGGTCGAACGAGCAGTACTTC. This gives the protein CASSWTGSNEQYF.

The chain employs TRBV5-1 and TRBJ1-1; 8 positions match TRBD1. This CDR3 comprises 14 residues. Germline CDR1 SGHRS, CDR2 YFSETQ. V lost 4 bases, J lost 1 base, and 3 bases stayed unmatched. The CDR3 nucleotides are TGCGCCAGCAGCAAAGGGACAGGGAACACTGAAGCTTTCTTT. Translation gives CASSKGTGNTEAFF.

In its sample, this clone was seen once. The gene calls are TRBV5-1 and TRBJ2-5, with D perhaps TRBD1 (5 bases). The CDR3 totals 15 residues. The V and J ends lost 4 bases and 1 base respectively, with 14 bases between them. Germline CDR1 is SGHRS and CDR2 is YFSETQ. CDR3 loop: CASSAATGTQETQYF. CDR3 coding DNA: TGCGCCAGCAGCGCCGCTACAGGAACCCAAGAGACCCAGTACTTC.

This clone appeared a few times. The chain couples TRBV6-5 to TRBJ1-1; tentatively, D is TRBD1 (5 bases). The CDR3 has 11 amino acids. CDR1 and CDR2 from the germline V gene are MNHEY and SVGAGI. Trimming took off 11 bases at V and 6 bases at J, with 13 bases between the two ends. The CDR3 bases are TGTGCCGGATCCGGGGGGGCTGAAGCTTTCTTT. Its protein product is CAGSGGAEAFF.

The chain joins TRBV4-1 to TRBJ1-1; D may be TRBD1 (6 bases). CDR1 and CDR2 from the germline V gene are MGHRA and YSYEKL. This CDR3 is built from 14 residues. The V and J ends lost 5 bases and 4 bases respectively, with 14 bases between them. Here the CDR3 DNA reads TGCGCCAGCAGCAAATCGGACAGTCTCACTGAAGCTTTCTTT. It codes for CASSKSDSLTEAFF.

The chain has TRBV30 and TRBJ1-2; no reliable D call. Germline CDR1 and CDR2: GTSNPN and SVGIG (reference sequence). CDR3 size: 14 residues. The V gene lost 7 bases and the J gene lost 4 bases, with 19 bases spanning the gap. The CDR3 DNA follows: TGTGCCTCGGCCGAGGGTGGATTGATCTATGGCTACACCTTC. Its protein is CASAEGGLIYGYTF.

The chain recombines TRBV7-9 with TRBJ2-1, with 14 bases fitting TRBD2. CDR1 is SEHNR and CDR2 is FQNEAQ in the germline V gene (reference sequence). The CDR3 has 18 amino acids. The trim removed 1 base at V and 6 bases at J, leaving 8 bases unmatched. CDR3 coding DNA: TGTGCCAGCAGCTTAGTTAGGACTAGCGGGGGGACAATCAATGAGCAGTTCTTC. Encoded protein: CASSLVRTSGGTINEQFF.

This rearrangement joins TRBV4-1 to TRBJ1-5; D uncertain. Germline lookup yields CDR1 MGHRA and CDR2 YSYEKL. The CDR3 spans 15 residues. V was pared by 1 base and J by 5 bases, with 12 bases between. CDR3 sequence (DNA): TGCGCCAGCAGCCAAGTCGGAGGGAGCTATCAGCCCCAGCATTTT. It translates to CASSQVGGSYQPQHF.

This clone was detected a few times. This rearrangement joins TRBV5-5 to TRBJ1-1, with D possibly TRBD1 on 5 matching bases. This CDR3 comprises 15 residues. V was cut by 3 bases and J by 3 bases, with 15 bases left in between. CDR1 and CDR2 (germline): SGHKS, YYEKEE (reference sequence). The CDR3 nucleotides are TGTGCCAGCAGCTCAGGACACGCTGGGGACACTGAAGCTTTCTTT. Protein: CASSSGHAGDTEAFF.

The V and J genes are TRBV5-4 and TRBJ1-2; D is possibly TRBD1 (6 bases). With 4 bases removed from V and 5 bases from J, the gap between germline ends came to 12 bases. Germline V gene data show CDR1 as SGHNT and CDR2 as YYREEE (reference sequence). CDR3 length: 13 residues. In nucleotides, the CDR3 is TGTGCCAGCAGCCTTGACAGGAGTTATGGCTACACCTTC. Encoded protein: CASSLDRSYGYTF.

This CDR3 is CASSEPGQGLNGYTF. CDR3 coding DNA: TGTGCCAGCAGTGAACCGGGACAGGGATTGAACGGCTACACCTTC. The chain employs TRBV6-1 and TRBJ1-2; 9 bases match TRBD1. The V gene end was trimmed by 2 bases and the J gene end by 8 bases; junction bases not matched to a gene: 9. CDR3 length equals 15 residues. Germline loops: CDR1 MNHNS, CDR2 SASEGT.

The V and J genes are TRBV5-1 and TRBJ1-1, with D possibly TRBD1 on 5 matching bases. This CDR3 region has 14 residues. V lost 4 bases and J lost 1, with 11 bases in between. Germline CDR1 reads SGHRS; CDR2 reads YFSETQ. CDR3 residues: CASSGRTTNTEAFF. The CDR3 region has the DNA TGCGCCAGCAGCGGGCGGACAACGAACACTGAAGCTTTCTTT.

The chain combines TRBV2 with TRBJ2-7; D may be TRBD1 (6 bases). Between the trimmed V and J ends, which lost 4 bases and 5 bases, there was a span of 12 bases. The CDR3 is 13 amino acids. CDR1 and CDR2 from the germline V gene are SNHLY and FYNNEI. CDR3 amino acids: CASSGDMSHEQYF. The CDR3 DNA is TGTGCCAGCAGTGGGGACATGTCCCACGAGCAGTACTTC.

The DNA for the CDR3 is TGTGCCAGCAGCTTACTCGACAGGGGATCCTACAATGAGCAGTTCTTC. Protein sequence: CASSLLDRGSYNEQFF. This chain joins TRBV7-9 and TRBJ2-1; 8 bases are a match to TRBD1. Losses at the gene ends were 2 bases for V and 1 base for J; bases not matched to a gene: 4. CDR1 is SEHNR and CDR2 is FQNEAQ in the germline V gene (reference sequence). The CDR3 spans 16 residues.

Notes on this clone: Other DNA sequences in the sample encode the same CDR3. The chain joins TRBV29-1 to TRBJ1-1; 8 nucleotides line up with TRBD1. Germline CDR1 and CDR2: SQVTM and ANQGSEA. The CDR3 spans 15 residues. Trimming cost V 1 base and J 5 bases; bases outside gene matches: 9. The CDR3 loop is CSVEGVDREGTEAFF. The DNA of the CDR3 is TGCAGCGTTGAAGGGGTGGACAGGGAAGGGACTGAAGCTTTCTTT. The full variable domain, with the rest looked up from reference TRBV29-1 and TRBJ1-1, is SAVISQKPSRDICQRGTSLTIQCQVDSQVTMMFWYRQQPGQSLTLIATANQGSEATYESGFVIDKFPISRPNLTFSTLTVSNMSPEDSSIYLCSVEGVDREGTEAFFGQGTRLTVV.

The rearrangement joins TRBV5-4 to TRBJ1-2; TRBD1 is a possible D gene (6 bases). V lost 9 bases, J lost 8 bases, and 14 bases lay in between. Germline CDR1 is SGHNT and CDR2 is YYREEE (reference sequence). This CDR3 has 11 residues. The CDR3 sequence is CATQGGGGYTF. The CDR3 bases are TGTGCCACCCAAGGCGGGGGCGGCTACACCTTC.

The genes are TRBV7-9 and TRBJ1-2, with 7 bases fitting TRBD1. This CDR3 comprises 15 residues. V was pared by 2 bases and J by 4 bases, with 7 bases of the junction left unmatched. Germline V lookup: CDR1 SEHNR, CDR2 FQNEAQ (reference sequence). CDR3 region: CASSLPPQGFYGYTF. The CDR3 DNA reads TGTGCCAGCAGCTTACCCCCACAGGGGTTCTATGGCTACACCTTC.

The chain combines TRBV27 with TRBJ1-1; TRBD1 aligns across 7 bases. CDR3 length: 16 amino acids. The V segment lost 5 bases and the J segment 0 bases; nucleotides outside the gene matches: 9. Germline loops: CDR1 MNHEY, CDR2 SMNVEV (reference sequence). The CDR3 coding sequence is TGTGCCAGCAGTCAACGGACAGGTATCATGAACACTGAAGCTTTCTTT. Amino acid sequence: CASSQRTGIMNTEAFF.

The chain links TRBV27 to TRBJ1-4; TRBD1 matches at 7 bases. The V gene end was trimmed by 6 bases and the J gene end by 7 bases; junction bases not matched to a gene: 2. Germline CDR1 reads MNHEY; CDR2 reads SMNVEV (reference sequence). CDR3 length: 12 amino acids. The CDR3 loop is CASSYRGEKLFF. CDR3 bases: TGTGCCAGCAGCTACAGGGGTGAAAAACTGTTTTTT.

This clone was detected only a few times. This chain uses TRBV7-2 with TRBJ1-5; D is unclear. Trimming took 5 bases from V and 3 from J, leaving 11 bases between them. This CDR3 region has 14 residues. Germline V CDR1 and CDR2: SGHTA, FQGNSA. Here the CDR3 reads CASSVAGYNQPQHF. CDR3 nucleotides: TGTGCCAGCAGCGTCGCGGGATACAATCAGCCCCAGCATTTT.